This T cell receptor beta chain was recovered during a study of cytomegalovirus exposure and HLA in healthy donors (dated by TCRdb to the late 2010s). Notes on the research overall: According to an earlier analysis of a few hundred of the donors, roughly 180 million T cells yielded 90 million to 130 million unique TCR beta sequences and approximately 300 Gb of sequence data. Typing coverage differed by locus: A, B, C, DRB1 and DQB1 were typed in roughly 620-630 donors, DQA1 in roughly 510, DPA1 in 600 to 610, and DPB1 in around 440. In an earlier analysis of over 550 of the donors, high-throughput TCR beta sequencing was used to judge whether each TCR beta V gene segment behaved as functional or pseudogenic. Both class I and class II loci were covered by HLA typing, at four-digit resolution. The study aimed to test whether signatures of past pathogen exposure could be identified by cataloging public T cell receptors. A later analysis re-analyzed previously published TCR beta repertoires from 666 donors and added high-resolution HLA genotyping to study TCR occurrence patterns. Besides the first cohort of 666 subjects, a separate validation cohort made up of 120 or so different subjects was used. Because of strong linkage in the cohort, a few DR-DQ haplotypes were treated as single units for association and clustering. Every repertoire in the discovery cohort had been generated on one and the same sequencing platform. Alongside the repertoire data, information on donor age, sex, ethnicity and CMV serostatus was compiled. In a later genetic analysis, genome-wide SNP genotypes for about three fifths of the 666 donors were used, and that subset was treated as a discovery cohort. The study used immunosequencing to profile the T cell repertoires of 600 to 850 subjects and linked those repertoires to cytomegalovirus serostatus. The study combined high-throughput TCR immunosequencing, statistical association of individual TCRs with disease status, and machine learning to predict cytomegalovirus infection status. Approximately 300 gigabases of sequencing data and tens of millions of unique TCR sequences made up an early release that covered some 640 HLA-typed donors. Across around 400 genotyped donors of the cohort, an average of approximately 240,000 unique TCR beta nucleotide sequences per donor were sequenced, and 15% to 20% of those sequences were non-productive. The genetic ancestry cluster associated with self-reported Caucasian donors included 65% to 90% of the 350 to 500 genotyped donors. Rather than using new phenotypic data, the later analysis identified candidate immune exposures from TCR beta sequences and from how often those sequences occurred across donors.

In total, roughly 670 healthy bone marrow donors made up the cohort. At the time of sampling, all cohort members were nominally healthy, though unrecorded immune exposures were likely present. The donor was CMV seropositive and belonged to the group of around 300 seropositive cohort members. Each donor provided a peripheral blood sample, and peripheral blood mononuclear cells were used for TCR beta sequencing. Genomic DNA extraction from the blood cell samples was performed with the Qiagen DNeasy Blood Extraction Kit. With regard to this clone: Its antigen target is currently unknown. Base quality data are lacking; no much larger clone is found one base away.

Study-wide findings and limitations: In a later analysis, most CMV-associated TCR beta chains were found to appear HLA-restricted, with HLA associations seemingly driven largely by CMV exposure. Immune exposure information for the cohort was limited to CMV serostatus. In an earlier analysis of some 500 of the donors, most TCR beta V segments were observed in productive rearrangements about 87% or about 30% of the time, broadly matching IMGT annotations. V-gene and J-gene trimming of TCR beta chains was associated with a missense DCLRE1C variant in a later genetic analysis, and the association was replicated in an independent cohort. Because HLA typing was missing for some donors at each locus, association tests included only the typed subset. Correlated functional status among segregating V segments might reflect linkage disequilibrium, but an unknown experimental factor could not be ruled out. Specific HLA alleles were associated with roughly 17,000 TCR beta sequences at a false discovery rate of 0.05 in a later analysis. When HLA alleles, especially DR and DQ, strongly co-occurred, attributing TCR associations to individual alleles was difficult. Presence/absence analyses assumed roughly uniform sequencing depth across donors, an assumption that may not hold. The authors suggested that the approach could potentially be generalized to other disease states and immunological phenotypes. A cluster of highly shared sequence variants was judged likely to represent a technical artifact of the sequencing pipeline. While some public TCRs were present in many individuals, most TCR sequences turned up only very rarely across donors. A further reported finding was that TCR beta sequences accurately predicted the HLA-A and HLA-B alleles for most subjects in the first cohort. The classifier was reported to diagnose cytomegalovirus status with high specificity and sensitivity in both the original and validation cohorts. In a later analysis, several top co-occurrence clusters were reported to appear linked to parvovirus B19, influenza, CMV and Epstein-Barr virus. Compared with equally common non-associated chains, HLA-associated TCR beta chains in a later analysis were more clonally expanded and had lower generation probabilities. The study listed 150 to 200 TCR beta chains as associated with cytomegalovirus. In this cohort, only TCR beta chains were sequenced, and detectable features were limited by the absence of alpha or paired-chain data. The 87-base-pair reads could not distinguish some IMGT-functional V segments, including TRBV6-2 and TRBV6-3, so those segments were excluded. A later analysis found that TCR association rates varied across HLA loci, with DRB1 alleles showing the most associated TCRs and HLA-C alleles the fewest. A few of the identified cytomegalovirus-associated TCR beta chains were confirmed in vitro to be specific for cytomegalovirus antigens. A later genetic analysis reported fewer N-insertions in productive TCRs among donors in an Asian-associated ancestry cluster than the approximately 670-donor mean. Because counts were too low, 15 or so rarely observed V segments, including chromosome 9 orphons, were excluded from the earlier analysis of a few hundred of the donors.

The CDR3 sequence holds 14 residues, the cysteine and phenylalanine included. Here the CDR3 DNA is all that survives: 42 bases in frame from base 1. V lost 10 bases and J lost 4 bases, and the count of bases not matched to a germline gene is 8. Based on the germline V gene, the CDR1 and CDR2 sequences are MNHEY and SVGAGI. The library was built by means of the immunoSEQ multiplex PCR assay. For the multiplex PCR, a mixture combining 60 forward primers for TCR Vbeta segments and 13 reverse primers for TCR Jbeta segments was used. Amplification of the CDR3 region of rearranged TCR beta genes was performed with a multiplex PCR assay on genomic DNA. The Illumina HiSeq System was used to sequence the amplified TCR beta libraries as 87-base-pair reads. On the study's bioinformatics: In a later analysis, tens of millions of unique TCR beta chains were counted across the approximately 670 repertoires, and roughly 11 million of these chains were shared by at least two donors. Raw reads were error-corrected and collapsed into unique sequences with a nearest-neighbor algorithm that merged closely related sequences to remove PCR and sequencing errors. CDR3 sequences were aligned to IMGT reference sequences to assign V, D and J gene segments. Each retained sequence needed at least a six-nucleotide match to both a V gene segment and a J gene segment. A rearrangement counted as productive if the CDR3 had no stop codons and remained in frame with V and J, and every other rearrangement counted as non-productive. Following IMGT convention, CDR3 was defined as the stretch from the second conserved V-encoded cysteine to the conserved J-encoded phenylalanine. The earlier analysis of roughly 590 of the donors excluded sequences that lacked an unambiguous match to a single V gene segment. In an earlier analysis of several hundred of the donors, V segments were called functional above 56.7% productive rearrangements and were called segregating when the between-donor standard deviation exceeded 5%. A statistical classification framework was developed to diagnose cytomegalovirus status using the catalog of TCR beta chain sequences. A later analysis assigned V and J genes by comparing TCR nucleotide sequences with IMGT/GENE-DB human TR gene sequences. In a later analysis, CDR3 sequences and most-parsimonious VDJ recombination scenarios were assigned using the TCRdist pipeline. In a later analysis, each TCR beta chain was defined by its CDR3 amino acid sequence together with its V-gene family, and reads without a unique V-gene family were excluded. In a later analysis, 500 to 700 highly shared, low-generation-probability nucleotide sequences were removed to address suspected cross-contamination and a sequencing artifact. In a later analysis, a clonal expansion index was calculated for each public chain from normalized within-repertoire ranks of inferred template counts. A later analysis computed generation probabilities with a VDJ recombination model fitted to out-of-frame rearrangements, and checked the results against IGoR. In a later analysis, hypergeometric tests were used to score TCR-TCR, TCR-HLA and TCR-CMV co-occurrence, with a repertoire-size bias correction applied to TCR pairs. To estimate false discovery rates, a later analysis permuted the HLA or CMV assignments 20 times. In a later analysis, co-occurring TCRs were grouped using DBSCAN, with TCRdist sequence similarity added in when clustering inside HLA-allele-positive subsets. For co-occurrence clustering, repertoires with fewer than 30,000 or more than 120,000 public chains were excluded, along with a handful of repertoires with anomalous nucleotide sharing. Drawn from immuneACCESS, this table holds only the in-frame rearrangements with V and J called that TCRdb kept. Clones are partly lost; checked studies trace under half to an unresolved V gene and leave the rest unexplained. The DNA gave D and trimming, while V, J and clone size come from that table. The sample includes fewer than 150,000 clones, with roughly 74% observed a single time. 5.8% of the sample is in the top ten clones.

The chain is assembled from TRBV6-5 and TRBJ2-1, with 9 bases matching TRBD1. The sample was PBMCs. The receptor's source is a woman aged 50 to 65 in good health and CMV-seropositive. In nucleotide form, the sequence is TGTGCCACCACTGCTGGGACAGGGTACAATGAGCAGTTCTTC. This sequence encodes CATTAGTGYNEQFF.